Presented here are 23 T cell receptor beta chains from one specimen sequenced in a study of cytotoxic CD8 clonotypes in ibrutinib-treated CLL. TCRdb's table, derived via immunoSEQ multiplex PCR, lists solely in-frame clones and lacks some. The sample includes roughly 51,000 clones, roughly 57% of them seen just once. The sequenced sample was PBMCs, obtained after 12 months of ibrutinib treatment. Receptors originate from a human donor with chronic lymphocytic leukemia.

V gene TRBV6-1 combines with J gene TRBJ2-2; 9 bases align to TRBD1. CDR1 MNHNS and CDR2 SASEGT come from the germline V gene. Trimming removed 6 bases from V and 4 bases from J; junction bases left unmatched: 3. This CDR3 has 14 amino acids. The CDR3 region is CASRRTGVTGELFF. The DNA of the CDR3 is TGTGCCAGCAGGCGGACAGGGGTCACCGGGGAGCTGTTTTTT.

This clone was seen more than once but under ten times. The chain links TRBV29-1 to TRBJ2-3, with 7 bases matching TRBD2. The CDR3 covers 14 residues. Unmatched junction bases numbered 11, after V lost 7 bases and J lost 4 bases. CDR1 is SQVTM, CDR2 ANQGSEA, per germline. CDR3 coding DNA: TGCAGCGCACTGTCTGCGGGAGCGGCAGATACGCAGTATTTT. Protein sequence: CSALSAGAADTQYF.

The chain links TRBV27 to TRBJ2-2; D possibly corresponds to TRBD1 (6 bases). Trimming removed 3 bases from V and 0 bases from J, with 11 bases in between. The CDR3 is 16 amino acids. Germline lookup yields CDR1 MNHEY and CDR2 SMNVEV (reference sequence). The CDR3 coding sequence is TGTGCCAGCAGTTTTCGGGACACCTCGAACACCGGGGAGCTGTTTTTT. It is translated as CASSFRDTSNTGELFF.

V is TRBV7-9 and J is TRBJ2-3; D remains unclear. Germline V gene data show CDR1 as SEHNR and CDR2 as FQNEAQ (reference sequence). The CDR3 is made up of 16 amino acids. V was trimmed by 5 bases and J by 3 bases, leaving 18 bases between them. CDR3 sequence: CASSPRGPRPTDTQYF. CDR3 coding DNA: TGTGCCAGCAGCCCAAGAGGTCCCCGTCCGACAGATACGCAGTATTTT.

CDR3 DNA sequence: TGTGCCTGGAGTGTACGCGGACCCAGGGGGACAGATACGCAGTATTTT. Its protein product is CAWSVRGPRGTDTQYF. This chain joins TRBV30 and TRBJ2-3; the match to TRBD1 covers 7 bases. V lost 0 bases to trimming and J lost 3 bases; unmatched junction nucleotides: 9. Germline CDR1 is GTSNPN and CDR2 is SVGIG (reference sequence). This CDR3 is built from 16 residues.

This clone was seen only a few times. The chain employs TRBV4-1 and TRBJ2-6; D remains unclear. The germline V gene has CDR1 MGHRA and CDR2 YSYEKL. The CDR3 spans 16 residues. The germline V and J ends were trimmed by 1 base and 3 bases, with 10 bases remaining between them. The DNA for the CDR3 is TGCGCCAGCAGCCAAGGGATACAACGTGGGGCCAACGTCCTGACTTTC. Its translation is CASSQGIQRGANVLTF.

The rearrangement links TRBV6-6 to TRBJ1-1; D is perhaps TRBD1 (6 bases). V lost 2 bases and J lost 8, with 12 bases in between. The CDR3 is 13 residues long. Germline-derived CDR1 and CDR2 are MNHNY and SVGAGI (reference sequence). The DNA of the CDR3 is TGTGCCAGCAGTTACGCTACAGGGTCAGAAGCTTTCTTT. Its translation is CASSYATGSEAFF.

There are a few counts of this clone. The gene calls are TRBV19 and TRBJ2-2; 7 bases agree with TRBD1. Germline CDR1 reads LNHDA; CDR2 reads SQIVND (reference sequence). CDR3 length: 17 residues. V lost 7 bases, J lost 3 bases, and 14 bases stayed unmatched. The CDR3 is CASTPPIDRVHTGELFF. DNA for the CDR3: TGTGCCAGTACTCCCCCTATCGACAGGGTTCACACCGGGGAGCTGTTTTTT.

The CDR3 DNA reads TGTGCCAGTGGGGACGGAGATTCGAAGGAGCTGTTTTTT. Protein: CASGDGDSKELFF. The V call is TRBV9, the J call TRBJ2-2; D could derive from TRBD1 or TRBD2 (5 bases each). Trimming shortened V by 8 bases and J by 10 bases, and 18 bases separated the two germline ends. Germline CDR1 and CDR2: SGDLS and YYNGEE. The CDR3 loop spans 13 amino acids.

This clone was picked up a small number of times. The V and J genes are TRBV15 and TRBJ2-7; no firm D call. This CDR3 region has 12 residues. Germline V gene lookup returns CDR1 LNHNV and CDR2 YYDKDF (reference sequence). V shed 5 bases and J shed 6 bases, with 11 bases lying between them. The CDR3 loop is CATSSPPGEQYF. The CDR3 nucleotides are TGTGCCACCAGCTCCCCCCCGGGCGAGCAGTACTTC.

This clone was seen a handful of times. Within the sample, other DNA sequences also encode this same CDR3. The V call is TRBV5-6, the J call TRBJ1-6; no reliable D call. The ends were cut back, 1 base at V and 8 bases at J, with 10 bases in the middle. The CDR3 consists of 14 residues. The germline gives CDR1 SGHDT, CDR2 YYEEEE. Written as DNA, the CDR3 is TGTGCCAGCAGCTTGAGGACGGGAGATTCACCCCTCCACTTT. Its protein product is CASSLRTGDSPLHF.

The CDR3 DNA is TGTGCCAGCAGTTTGTTTATGGACGAGCAGTACTTC. It yields the protein CASSLFMDEQYF. This sequence joins TRBV28 and TRBJ2-7; D is unresolved. Per the germline V gene, CDR1 is MDHEN and CDR2 is SYDVKM. There are 12 residues in the CDR3. V was pared by 3 bases and J by 5 bases, with 8 bases between.

The table lists this clone with a few counts. The V gene is TRBV6-1, the J gene TRBJ2-7; the D gene is possibly TRBD1 (7 bases). Trimming cost V 6 bases and J 0 bases, with 12 bases left between them. The germline CDR1 and CDR2 sequences are MNHNS and SASEGT. The CDR3 has 14 residues. CDR3 region: CASSPRGDSYEQYF. The DNA for the CDR3 is TGTGCCAGCAGCCCCAGGGGGGACTCCTACGAGCAGTACTTC.

The rearrangement joins TRBV7-2 to TRBJ2-7; D may be TRBD2 (7 bases). Deletions cut 1 base from V and 2 bases from J, with 9 bases between. CDR1 and CDR2 (germline): SGHTA, FQGNSA. The CDR3 sequence is 14 residues long. CDR3 loop: CASSLGEGAYEQYF. The CDR3 region has the DNA TGTGCCAGCAGCTTAGGGGAGGGGGCCTACGAGCAGTACTTC. Complete variable domain (other parts from reference TRBV7-2 and TRBJ2-7): GAGVSQSPSNKVTEKGKDVELRCDPISGHTALYWYRQSLGQGLEFLIYFQGNSAPDKSGLPSDRFSAERTGGSVSTLTIQRTQQEDSAVYLCASSLGEGAYEQYFGPGTRLTVT.

The gene calls are TRBV11-2 and TRBJ2-2; 15 bases are a match to TRBD2. This CDR3 is 18 amino acids long. V was clipped by 4 bases and J by 7 bases; unmatched bases: 10. The germline gives CDR1 SGHAT, CDR2 FQNNGV. CDR3 loop: CASSSGLAGGMRIGELFF. The DNA for the CDR3 is TGTGCCAGCAGCTCGGGACTAGCGGGAGGAATGAGGATCGGGGAGCTGTTTTTT.

J is TRBJ2-7 and V is TRBV28; a possible D gene is TRBD1 (6 bases). Germline CDR1 MDHEN, CDR2 SYDVKM. The CDR3 spans 11 residues. V lost 11 bases to trimming and J lost 3 bases, with 11 bases between them. The CDR3 DNA reads as TGTGCCGCGAGGGGGAACTACGAGCAGTACTTC. Translation: CAARGNYEQYF.

The chain couples TRBV7-3 to TRBJ2-1, with 12 bases that match TRBD2. Per germline, CDR1 SGHTA and CDR2 FQGTGA. V trimming: 4 bases; J trimming: 6 bases; junction bases outside the gene matches: 4. The CDR3 contains 15 residues. The CDR3 loop is CASSSASGRANEQFF. CDR3 in DNA: TGTGCCAGCAGCTCGGCTAGCGGGAGGGCCAATGAGCAGTTCTTC.

The V and J genes are TRBV2 and TRBJ1-2; D is unresolved. The CDR3 consists of 13 residues. V was cut by 0 bases and J by 5 bases, with 7 bases left in between. The germline CDR1 and CDR2 sequences are SNHLY and FYNNEI. In DNA, the CDR3 is TGTGCCAGCAGTGAAGCACAGAGATATGGCTACACCTTC. This codes for CASSEAQRYGYTF.

This clone was detected ten times or more. The rearrangement joins TRBV15 to TRBJ2-7; TRBD2 might be the D (6 bases). Between the trimmed V and J ends, which lost 4 bases and 1 base, there was a span of 23 bases. In germline, CDR1 is LNHNV, CDR2 YYDKDF (reference sequence). The CDR3 runs to 18 residues. This CDR3 is CATSKSRSVGGSSYEQYF. In DNA form, the CDR3 reads TGTGCCACCAGCAAGTCGCGGTCTGTGGGGGGATCTTCCTACGAGCAGTACTTC. Full variable domain (outside the CDR3, taken from reference TRBV15 and TRBJ2-7): DAMVIQNPRYQVTQFGKPVTLSCSQTLNHNVMYWYQQKSSQAPKLLFHYYDKDFNNEADTPDNFQSRRPNTSFCFLDIRSPGLGDTAMYLCATSKSRSVGGSSYEQYFGPGTRLTVT.

The chain carries TRBV28 and TRBJ1-2; no clear D gene. Looked up from germline, CDR1 is MDHEN and CDR2 is SYDVKM. Trimming removed 10 bases at V and 3 bases at J, with 12 bases between. This CDR3 is built from 12 residues. CDR3 in amino acids: CATVTQHYGYTF. CDR3 bases: TGTGCCACGGTTACCCAGCACTATGGCTACACCTTC.

V usage is TRBV11-3 and J usage is TRBJ2-2; TRBD1 might be the D (6 bases). Trimming removed 0 bases at V and 5 bases at J, with 10 bases between. Germline-derived CDR1 and CDR2 are SGHNT and YENEEA. This CDR3 has 15 residues. As DNA, the CDR3 is TGTGCCAGCAGCTTAGATCTTACAGGGACCGGGGAGCTGTTTTTT. Protein sequence: CASSLDLTGTGELFF.

V usage is TRBV28 and J usage is TRBJ2-5, with D perhaps matching TRBD2 (5 bases). V was cut by 5 bases and J by 5 bases, with 15 bases left in between. Germline V gene sequence: CDR1 MDHEN, CDR2 SYDVKM. The CDR3 is made up of 14 amino acids. CDR3 protein: CASSPRTLVETQYF. The CDR3 DNA sequence: TGTGCCAGCAGTCCGCGGACTCTTGTGGAGACCCAGTACTTC.

The chain links TRBV5-6 to TRBJ2-3; 7 bases are shared with TRBD1. The germline V gene encodes CDR1 SGHDT and CDR2 YYEEEE. The V segment lost 4 bases and the J segment 0 bases; nucleotides outside the gene matches: 8. The CDR3 contains 16 residues. The CDR3 bases are TGTGCCAGCAGCCGGGACAGCGATTTTAGCACAGATACGCAGTATTTT. Residues: CASSRDSDFSTDTQYF.